Each of the 22 T cell receptor beta chains below was sequenced from the same sample in a study of OX40 agonist ivuxolimab in advanced cancers. Only in-frame clones appear in the TCRdb table, and some are missing; sequencing was by immunoSEQ multiplex PCR. The sample holds 85,000 to 100,000 clones, more than 80% seen once. The sample in question was CD4+ or CD8+ T cells sorted from blood, obtained in a trial of the OX40 agonist ivuxolimab. These receptors came from an adult with an advanced solid tumor such as melanoma, head and neck, liver or kidney cancer.

The V and J genes are TRBV29-1 and TRBJ1-1; D might be TRBD1 (5 bases). Trimming shortened V by 5 bases and J by 4 bases, and 17 bases separated the two germline ends. The CDR3 runs to 14 residues. Germline CDR1 is SQVTM and CDR2 is ANQGSEA. CDR3 bases: TGCAGCGTTCACGGGAGGGGATCGGTCACTGAAGCTTTCTTT. Its translation: CSVHGRGSVTEAFF.

The rearrangement uses TRBV29-1 and TRBJ1-2; unclear D gene. V gave up 3 bases and J gave up 3 bases, with 5 bases separating them. The CDR3 length is 11 residues. The germline CDR1 and CDR2 sequences are SQVTM and ANQGSEA. CDR3 protein: CSVDGHYGYTF. The DNA for the CDR3 is TGCAGCGTTGATGGCCACTATGGCTACACCTTC. Full variable domain (rest looked up from reference TRBV29-1 and TRBJ1-2): SAVISQKPSRDICQRGTSLTIQCQVDSQVTMMFWYRQQPGQSLTLIATANQGSEATYESGFVIDKFPISRPNLTFSTLTVSNMSPEDSSIYLCSVDGHYGYTFGSGTRLTVV.

This clone showed up just once. The chain couples TRBV19 to TRBJ1-1; no reliable D call. Germline V CDR1 and CDR2: LNHDA, SQIVND (reference sequence). The CDR3 sequence is 13 residues long. V shed 6 bases and J shed 0 bases, with 8 bases lying between them. CDR3 sequence (DNA): TGTGCCAGTAGGACCCACATGAACACTGAAGCTTTCTTT. The encoded protein is CASRTHMNTEAFF.

The J gene is TRBJ2-2, the V gene TRBV10-3, with D tentatively TRBD1 (6 bases). The CDR3 covers 15 residues. Trimming pared 0 bases from V and 6 bases from J, leaving 11 bases between. Germline CDR1 and CDR2: ENHRY and SYGVKD. The CDR3 loop is CAISESRGSAGELFF. CDR3 DNA sequence: TGTGCCATCAGTGAGTCGAGGGGGTCGGCCGGGGAGCTGTTTTTT.

The chain couples TRBV10-3 to TRBJ2-7, with TRBD1 identical over 9 bases. The germline gives CDR1 ENHRY, CDR2 SYGVKD. This CDR3 is 18 amino acids long. Trimming removed 3 bases from V and 0 bases from J; junction bases left unmatched: 12. The CDR3 sequence is CAISDWEKGTGSSYEQYV. For the CDR3, the DNA is TGTGCCATCAGTGACTGGGAGAAGGGGACAGGGAGCTCCTACGAGCAGTACGTC.

The chain employs TRBV9 and TRBJ1-1; tentatively, D is TRBD1 (6 bases). V shed 2 bases and J shed 5 bases, with 13 bases lying between them. This CDR3 spans 14 amino acids. Germline V lookup: CDR1 SGDLS, CDR2 YYNGEE. The CDR3 nucleotides are TGTGCCAGCAGCGTCCAGGGAGGGGGGACTGAAGCTTTCTTT. Protein product: CASSVQGGGTEAFF.

The chain links TRBV9 to TRBJ2-1, with D perhaps given as TRBD1 or TRBD2 (5 bases each). V lost 6 bases, J lost 9 bases, and 22 bases lay in between. The germline CDR1 and CDR2 sequences are SGDLS and YYNGEE. The CDR3 consists of 15 residues. Here the CDR3 DNA reads TGTGCCAGCACAGCCGGGACGACGTTCTCGGGTGAGCAGTTCTTC. Amino acids: CASTAGTTFSGEQFF.

The chain is built from TRBV10-3 and TRBJ1-5; D is uncertain. The germline CDR1 and CDR2 sequences are ENHRY and SYGVKD. This CDR3 is 16 amino acids long. The germline V and J ends were trimmed by 5 bases and 2 bases, with 16 bases remaining between them. The CDR3 sequence is CAISPAYFEGNQPQHF. The CDR3 DNA reads as TGTGCCATCAGTCCGGCTTACTTTGAGGGCAATCAGCCCCAGCATTTT.

The chain carries TRBV7-3 and TRBJ1-1, with D perhaps TRBD1 (5 bases). Germline V lookup: CDR1 SGHTA, CDR2 FQGTGA. This CDR3 has 13 residues. Trimming cost V 5 bases and J 2 bases, with 9 bases left between them. CDR3 coding DNA: TGTGCCAGCAGCGAACAGGCAAACACTGAAGCTTTCTTT. This translates into CASSEQANTEAFF.

The CDR3 here is CSVQGLASPYEQYF. Written as DNA, the CDR3 is TGCAGCGTACAGGGACTAGCGAGTCCCTACGAGCAGTACTTC. The chain carries TRBV29-1 and TRBJ2-7; 10 bases map to TRBD2. Germline CDR1 SQVTM, CDR2 ANQGSEA. With 6 bases clipped from V and 2 bases from J, the junction kept 7 bases outside the gene matches. The CDR3 is 14 amino acids.

The DNA for the CDR3 is TGCGCCAGCAGATGGTCGGCGAACACCGGGGAGCTGTTTTTT. Translated, it gives CASRWSANTGELFF. This sequence joins TRBV4-1 and TRBJ2-2; D gene ambiguous. V dropped 6 bases and J dropped 0 bases, with 8 bases sitting between them. The germline V gene encodes CDR1 MGHRA and CDR2 YSYEKL. This CDR3 spans 14 amino acids.

The chain links TRBV23-1 to TRBJ1-5; no firm D call. TRBV23-1 carries the ORF label, with uncertain function. This CDR3 has 13 amino acids. Trimming cost V 4 bases and J 6 bases, with 10 bases left between them. CDR3 sequence (DNA): TGCGCCAGCAGTCTCCTAACCAGTCAGCCCCAGCATTTT. Its protein product is CASSLLTSQPQHF.

The J gene is TRBJ2-3, the V gene TRBV18; D is unresolved. This CDR3 comprises 12 residues. The V end lost 3 bases, the J end lost 1 base, and 2 bases lay between the germline ends. From germline, CDR1 is KGHSH and CDR2 LQKENI. Here the CDR3 DNA reads TGTGCCAGCTCACCCCGCACAGATACGCAGTATTTT. Protein: CASSPRTDTQYF.

The table lists this clone with a count of one. This rearrangement joins TRBV7-8 to TRBJ1-1; D is unclear. The CDR3 length is 13 residues. V lost 4 bases and J 1 base, leaving 7 bases between the germline ends. Germline lookup yields CDR1 SGHVS and CDR2 FQNEAQ. CDR3 sequence: CASSSTPNTEAFF. CDR3 DNA sequence: TGTGCCAGCAGCTCGACACCGAACACTGAAGCTTTCTTT.

CDR3 DNA: TGTGCCAGCAGCGTAGGGGGACAGGGGGTCGGAGAGACCCAGTACTTC. Residues: CASSVGGQGVGETQYF. The chain uses TRBV9 and TRBJ2-5; 11 bases fit TRBD1. Trimming removed 0 bases from V and 4 bases from J; junction bases left unmatched: 5. The length of the CDR3 is 16 residues. CDR1 and CDR2 from the germline V gene are SGDLS and YYNGEE.

The V gene is TRBV27, the J gene TRBJ2-7; D perhaps matches TRBD1 (5 bases). The CDR3 sequence is 16 residues long. The germline V and J ends were trimmed by 4 bases and 3 bases, with 19 bases remaining between them. The V gene's germline CDR1 is MNHEY and CDR2 SMNVEV (reference sequence). The CDR3 sequence is CASSSLQGMLHYEQYF. The DNA of the CDR3 is TGTGCCAGCAGTTCCCTCCAGGGAATGTTGCACTACGAGCAGTACTTC.

The chain employs TRBV5-1 and TRBJ2-5; 11 bases line up with TRBD2. CDR1 and CDR2 from the germline V gene are SGHRS and YFSETQ. The CDR3 runs to 15 residues. V shed 1 base and J 2 bases; nucleotides not matched to a gene: 1. The DNA for the CDR3 is TGCGCCAGCAGCTTGACTAGCGGGGGACAAGAGACCCAGTACTTC. Protein product: CASSLTSGGQETQYF.

The chain recombines TRBV7-2 with TRBJ2-1, with a weak D call TRBD2 (5 bases). The CDR3 has 14 residues. Germline CDR1 is SGHTA and CDR2 is FQGNSA. V lost 2 bases and J lost 3, with 8 bases in between. The CDR3 DNA follows: TGTGCCAGCAGCTTACAGCGGCACTACAATGAGCAGTTCTTC. Encoded protein: CASSLQRHYNEQFF.

The CDR3 loop reads CASSPSPQRGRVPQHF. The CDR3 coding sequence is TGTGCCAGCAGCCCAAGCCCACAAAGGGGGCGGGTGCCCCAGCATTTT. The chain recombines TRBV28 with TRBJ1-5; 7 nucleotides align to TRBD1. Trimming removed 6 bases from V and 9 bases from J; junction bases left unmatched: 17. This CDR3 comprises 16 residues. The germline V gene encodes CDR1 MDHEN and CDR2 SYDVKM. The full variable domain, rest sourced from reference TRBV28 and TRBJ1-5, is DVKVTQSSRYLVKRTGEKVFLECVQDMDHENMFWYRQDPGLGLRLIYFSYDVKMKEKGDIPEGYSVSREKKERFSLILESASTNQTSMYLCASSPSPQRGRVPQHFGDGTRLSIL.

The chain recombines TRBV9 with TRBJ1-2; D is ambiguous. This CDR3 region has 13 residues. From germline, CDR1 is SGDLS and CDR2 YYNGEE. V was pared by 0 bases and J by 5 bases, with 8 bases between. CDR3 region: CASSVASGYGYTF. CDR3 in DNA: TGTGCCAGCAGCGTAGCATCGGGGTATGGCTACACCTTC.

V usage is TRBV10-3 and J usage is TRBJ1-5, with TRBD1 identical over 7 bases. The CDR3 is made up of 13 amino acids. J gave up 4 bases and V 4 bases, and 1 base lay outside the gene matches. Germline V gene data show CDR1 as ENHRY and CDR2 as SYGVKD. CDR3 protein: CAISVTGNQPQHF. As DNA, the CDR3 is TGTGCCATCAGTGTGACAGGGAATCAGCCCCAGCATTTT.

The chain joins TRBV27 to TRBJ1-2; 9 bases are shared with TRBD1. Germline lookup yields CDR1 MNHEY and CDR2 SMNVEV (reference sequence). V trimming: 2 bases; J trimming: 3 bases; junction bases outside the gene matches: 1. The CDR3 is 14 residues long. This chain's CDR3 is CASSLRDRDYGYTF. The DNA for the CDR3 is TGTGCCAGCAGTTTAAGGGACAGGGACTATGGCTACACCTTC.